This TCR beta chain was retrieved from a study of human T cells and chemical hapten exposure. Points from the study as a whole: Expanded TCRs grouped into significantly more large CDR3 similarity clusters than controls produced. There was alopecia in the donors, so their immune response may differ from that of healthy people.

Described time point: patch test 3, about 24 weeks after DPC sensitization. The sample's treatment: therapeutic diphenylcyclopropenone sensitization with weekly scalp DPC. With 9 bases removed from V and 1 base from J, the gap between germline ends came to 12 bases. The CDR3 sequence is 13 residues long. This clonotype was counted a few times. No antigen is known for it. As the library was built, unique molecular identifiers were attached to individual cDNA molecules. TCRdb redid the calling of the RACE reads with MiXCR, one entry per CDR3 protein. In the table there are 190,000 or so distinct CDR3 sequences, about 22% of which are singletons.

The V and J genes are TRBV12-3 or TRBV12-4 and TRBJ1-1, with no clear D. This clonotype originated in a woman between 35 and 50 years old with alopecia areata. Some clones in this sample may be carry-over from other donors' samples. This material consisted of whole blood, taken in connection with sensitization to the hapten diphenylcyclopropenone (DPC). This CDR3 is CASSLIQNTEAFF. As DNA, the CDR3 is TGTGCCAGTAGTCTGATACAGAACACTGAAGCTTTCTTT.